One sample yielded the 32 T cell receptor beta chains listed below, sequenced in a study of shared clonotypes between healthy human individuals. Only in-frame clones appear in the TCRdb table, and some are missing; sequencing was by immunoSEQ multiplex PCR. The sample has about 1.1 million clones; around 78% are singletons. Input material: memory CD4+ T cells from PBMCs. Sample subset: CD45RA-negative fraction. The receptors originated from a man between 18 and 29 years old in good health. Some clones in this sample may be carry-over from other donors' samples.

The rearrangement links TRBV30 to TRBJ2-1; 9 nucleotides match TRBD2. This CDR3 is 17 amino acids long. The trim removed 2 bases at V and 2 bases at J, leaving 10 bases unmatched. Germline-derived CDR1 and CDR2 are GTSNPN and SVGIG (reference sequence). CDR3 DNA sequence: TGTGCCTGGAGTCCTCGCCCCGGGACTAGCACCTACAATGAGCAGTTCTTC. Protein: CAWSPRPGTSTYNEQFF.

This clone was recorded a few times. This chain connects TRBV28 to TRBJ1-1, with D uncertain. The V and J ends lost 2 bases and 4 bases respectively, with 2 bases between them. CDR1 is MDHEN, CDR2 SYDVKM, per germline. This CDR3 comprises 11 residues. The CDR3 DNA is TGTGCCAGCAGTTTAATCACTGAAGCTTTCTTT. It yields the protein CASSLITEAFF.

The rearrangement uses TRBV7-3 and TRBJ2-3; 8 nucleotides align to TRBD2. The CDR3 has 18 amino acids. V was clipped by 5 bases and J by 3 bases; unmatched bases: 16. Germline V CDR1 and CDR2: SGHTA, FQGTGA. Here the CDR3 DNA reads TGTGCCAGCAGCCCCTGGTCTGGGGCGGGAGGAGGTACAGATACGCAGTATTTT. Its protein is CASSPWSGAGGGTDTQYF.

Notes on this clone: Other DNA sequences from this sample encode an identical CDR3 as well. V gene TRBV18 combines with J gene TRBJ2-7; D perhaps matches TRBD2 (5 bases). CDR3 length equals 12 residues. From germline, CDR1 is KGHSH and CDR2 LQKENI. Deletions cut 3 bases from V and 2 bases from J, with 5 bases between. The CDR3 DNA reads as TGTGCCAGCTCACCGGGAGCCTACGAGCAGTACTTC. Protein sequence: CASSPGAYEQYF.

The chain couples TRBV2 to TRBJ1-2; tentatively, D is TRBD1 (6 bases). V lost 4 bases, J lost 4 bases, and 10 bases lay in between. The length of the CDR3 is 13 residues. Per germline, CDR1 SNHLY and CDR2 FYNNEI. This CDR3 is CASSGGQIYGYTF. The CDR3 coding sequence is TGTGCCAGCAGTGGCGGACAGATCTATGGCTACACCTTC.

The chain couples TRBV5-1 to TRBJ2-7; D call uncertain. The V gene lost 0 bases and the J gene lost 2 bases, with 12 bases spanning the gap. The germline V gene has CDR1 SGHRS and CDR2 YFSETQ. This CDR3 has 15 residues. Here the CDR3 reads CASSLEVSYTYEQYF. The CDR3 nucleotides read TGCGCCAGCAGCTTGGAGGTATCATATACCTACGAGCAGTACTTC.

This clone was detected a few times. J is TRBJ2-2 and V is TRBV4-3; D is undetermined. Germline assignment: CDR1 LGHNA and CDR2 YSLEER. CDR3 length: 17 residues. V was clipped by 0 bases and J by 2 bases, with 13 bases between them. CDR3 DNA sequence: TGCGCCAGCAGCCAAGATTTCCAGGCATTTAACACCGGGGAGCTGTTTTTT. Amino acids: CASSQDFQAFNTGELFF.

This chain links TRBV28 with TRBJ2-7; 8 bases fit TRBD2. J was trimmed by 7 bases and V by 7 bases; bases with no gene match: 12. The germline V gene has CDR1 MDHEN and CDR2 SYDVKM. This CDR3 contains 14 residues. This chain's CDR3 is CASTPGGRFGEQYF. For the CDR3, the DNA is TGTGCCAGCACTCCTGGCGGGAGGTTCGGGGAGCAGTACTTC.

This clone appeared a few times. Other DNA sequences in the same sample also yield this CDR3. V gene TRBV6-5 combines with J gene TRBJ1-2, with D unresolved. The CDR3 has 14 amino acids. Trimming took off 0 bases at V and 2 bases at J, with 7 bases between the two ends. Germline CDR1 MNHEY, CDR2 SVGAGI. The CDR3 spells CASSYSGGNYGYTF. The CDR3 DNA sequence: TGTGCCAGCAGTTACTCCGGCGGCAACTATGGCTACACCTTC.

V is TRBV11-2 and J is TRBJ1-2; no firm D call. Germline V gene sequence: CDR1 SGHAT, CDR2 FQNNGV. V lost 4 bases, J lost 6 bases, and 18 bases lay in between. The CDR3 is made up of 15 amino acids. The CDR3 sequence is CASSSPTDGLHGYTF. The CDR3 DNA follows: TGTGCCAGCAGCTCCCCGACGGATGGTCTACATGGCTACACCTTC.

The chain links TRBV19 to TRBJ1-1; D is unresolved. Germline V gives CDR1 LNHDA, CDR2 SQIVND (reference sequence). The V end was cut by 8 bases, the J end by 5 bases, with 15 bases between. This CDR3 has 13 residues. The CDR3 DNA sequence: TGTGCCAGTCACCCTCAGCGAGGTACTGAAGCTTTCTTT. This translates into CASHPQRGTEAFF. The full variable domain, its missing parts supplied by reference TRBV19 and TRBJ1-1, is DGGITQSPKYLFRKEGQNVTLSCEQNLNHDAMYWYRQDPGQGLRLIYYSQIVNDFQKGDIAEGYSVSREKKESFPLTVTSAQKNPTAFYLCASHPQRGTEAFFGQGTRLTVV.

The chain recombines TRBV5-4 with TRBJ2-2, with 7 bases aligning to TRBD1. V shed 2 bases and J 4 bases; nucleotides not matched to a gene: 5. Germline V gene data show CDR1 as SGHNT and CDR2 as YYREEE (reference sequence). This CDR3 has 15 residues. The CDR3 spells CASSFGQEVTGELFF. CDR3 DNA: TGTGCCAGCAGCTTCGGACAGGAGGTCACCGGGGAGCTGTTTTTT.

V gene TRBV7-2 combines with J gene TRBJ1-5; no clear D. Between the trimmed V and J ends, which lost 5 bases and 0 bases, there was a span of 8 bases. Germline CDR1 SGHTA, CDR2 FQGNSA. The length of the CDR3 is 14 residues. In DNA, the CDR3 is TGTGCCAGCAGCCTCCACGGTAGCAATCAGCCCCAGCATTTT. It yields the protein CASSLHGSNQPQHF.

About this clone itself: This same CDR3 is encoded by further DNA sequences in the sample. This chain uses TRBV5-1 with TRBJ2-5, with D possibly called TRBD1 or TRBD2 (6 bases each). The germline gives CDR1 SGHRS, CDR2 YFSETQ. Trimming pared 0 bases from V and 5 bases from J, leaving 11 bases between. The CDR3 totals 14 residues. This CDR3 reads CASSLGGARETQYF. The DNA of the CDR3 is TGCGCCAGCAGCTTGGGGGGGGCGCGGGAGACCCAGTACTTC.

The chain couples TRBV11-3 to TRBJ2-1, with D unclear. Trimming removed 1 base from V and 2 bases from J, with 9 bases in between. In germline, CDR1 is SGHNT, CDR2 YENEEA. There are 15 residues in the CDR3. This CDR3 is CASSLGVQPYNEQFF. The CDR3 bases are TGTGCCAGCAGCTTAGGGGTCCAGCCCTACAATGAGCAGTTCTTC.

This clone turned up a few times. The rearrangement links TRBV5-4 to TRBJ1-2; tentatively, D is TRBD1 (5 bases). CDR3 length equals 16 residues. Germline CDR1 is SGHNT and CDR2 is YYREEE (reference sequence). Trimming removed 0 bases from V and 4 bases from J, with 16 bases in between. The CDR3 loop reads CASSLGSGAGGYGYTF. The CDR3 nucleotides are TGTGCCAGCAGCTTGGGGAGCGGTGCGGGGGGCTATGGCTACACCTTC. Variable domain in full (rest from reference TRBV5-4 and TRBJ1-2): ETGVTQSPTHLIKTRGQQVTLRCSSQSGHNTVSWYQQALGQGPQFIFQYYREEENGRGNFPPRFSGLQFPNYSSELNVNALELDDSALYLCASSLGSGAGGYGYTFGSGTRLTVV.

The chain employs TRBV5-6 and TRBJ2-7, with a weak D call TRBD1 (5 bases). CDR3 length: 16 amino acids. V gave up 4 bases and J gave up 0 bases, with 17 bases separating them. Germline V gene data show CDR1 as SGHDT and CDR2 as YYEEEE. CDR3 loop: CASSPSIGQASYEQYF. The CDR3 DNA sequence: TGTGCCAGCAGCCCATCGATCGGACAAGCCTCCTACGAGCAGTACTTC.

The V gene is TRBV5-1, the J gene TRBJ2-5, with D possibly being TRBD1 (5 bases). Between the trimmed V and J ends, which lost 0 bases and 4 bases, there was a span of 10 bases. The CDR3 has 14 amino acids. CDR1 is SGHRS, CDR2 YFSETQ, per germline. The CDR3 reads CASSLGDSLETQYF. In nucleotides, the CDR3 is TGCGCCAGCAGCTTGGGTGACAGTTTAGAGACCCAGTACTTC.

The V and J genes are TRBV7-8 and TRBJ2-3; D uncertain. Germline V CDR1 and CDR2: SGHVS, FQNEAQ. The CDR3 is 16 residues long. V was pared by 4 bases and J by 2 bases, with 16 bases between. This chain's CDR3 is CASSYRPSGNTDTQYF. The DNA for the CDR3 is TGTGCCAGCAGCTACCGACCCTCTGGAAACACAGATACGCAGTATTTT.

CDR3 sequence reads: CSVQGYDEQYF. The CDR3 coding sequence is TGCAGCGTCCAAGGGTACGACGAGCAGTACTTC. This sequence joins TRBV29-1 and TRBJ2-7; no definite D call. V was trimmed by 6 bases and J by 5 bases, leaving 11 bases between them. The CDR3 is made up of 11 amino acids. Germline assignment: CDR1 SQVTM and CDR2 ANQGSEA.

There are a few counts of this clone. The chain links TRBV5-1 to TRBJ2-5, with 10 bases lining up with TRBD2. V was pared by 4 bases and J by 7 bases, with 13 bases of the junction left unmatched. CDR1 SGHRS and CDR2 YFSETQ come from the germline V gene. There are 16 residues in the CDR3. CDR3 bases: TGCGCCAGCAGCCCCCTAAGCGGGAGGGCCGAGGGGACCCAGTACTTC. This sequence encodes CASSPLSGRAEGTQYF.

The rearrangement uses TRBV11-2 and TRBJ2-5, with TRBD2 matching 10 bases. The junction had 5 bases not matched to a gene; V was cut back by 3 bases and J by 4 bases. Germline V gene sequence: CDR1 SGHAT, CDR2 FQNNGV. CDR3 length: 15 amino acids. DNA of the CDR3: TGTGCCAGCAGCTTCTCTAGCGGGAGCGGAGAGACCCAGTACTTC. Translated: CASSFSSGSGETQYF.

This clone was seen many times. This chain links TRBV7-8 with TRBJ2-2, with a possible D match to TRBD2 (5 bases). CDR1 is SGHVS, CDR2 FQNEAQ, per germline. This CDR3 is built from 15 residues. V was shortened by 1 base and J by 6 bases, with 12 bases between the two germline ends. DNA of the CDR3: TGTGCCAGCAGCTTAGGGACTCATGGGGCCGGGGAGCTGTTTTTT. Translation gives CASSLGTHGAGELFF.

This clone was picked up a small number of times. The J gene is TRBJ1-4, the V gene TRBV11-2, with TRBD1 identical over 10 bases. Germline trimming cut 3 bases from V and 8 bases from J; bases unmatched to any gene: 6. This CDR3 is built from 15 residues. The germline CDR1 and CDR2 sequences are SGHAT and FQNNGV. As DNA, the CDR3 is TGTGCCAGCAGCTTGACAGGGGGCGCTGGGGAAAAACTGTTTTTT. Its translation: CASSLTGGAGEKLFF. Supplemented by reference TRBV11-2 and TRBJ1-4, the full variable domain reads EAGVAQSPRYKIIEKRQSVAFWCNPISGHATLYWYQQILGQGPKLLIQFQNNGVVDDSQLPKDRFSAERLKGVDSTLKIQPAKLEDSAVYLCASSLTGGAGEKLFFGSGTQLSVL.

The chain links TRBV7-9 to TRBJ1-2; TRBD1 matches 7 bases. CDR1 and CDR2 from the germline V gene are SEHNR and FQNEAQ (reference sequence). The CDR3 has 15 amino acids. V lost 5 bases, J lost 4 bases, and 10 bases stayed unmatched. The CDR3, as DNA: TGTGCCAGCAGCACCGGACAGGCGCCCGTCTATGGCTACACCTTC. This gives the protein CASSTGQAPVYGYTF.

The chain uses TRBV5-1 and TRBJ1-2; TRBD1 aligns across 10 bases. This CDR3 is built from 13 residues. Germline assignment: CDR1 SGHRS and CDR2 YFSETQ. Trimming cost V 3 bases and J 4 bases; bases outside gene matches: 0. DNA of the CDR3: TGCGCCAGCAGCTGGACAGGGGGCTATGGCTACACCTTC. This sequence encodes CASSWTGGYGYTF.

CDR3 in amino acids: CASSLNRRLYTF. The CDR3 coding sequence is TGTGCCAGCAGCTTAAACCGGAGGCTCTACACCTTC. V and J are TRBV7-8 and TRBJ1-2; D call uncertain. From germline, CDR1 is SGHVS and CDR2 FQNEAQ. The V and J ends lost 2 bases and 10 bases respectively, with 11 bases between them. This CDR3 has 12 amino acids.

This chain connects TRBV10-3 to TRBJ2-3; 8 bases line up with TRBD1. V shed 6 bases and J 1 base; nucleotides not matched to a gene: 3. Per the germline V gene, CDR1 is ENHRY and CDR2 is SYGVKD. This CDR3 is 14 amino acids long. CDR3 bases: TGTGCCATCAGAGAGACAGGGGGCACAGATACGCAGTATTTT. Translation gives CAIRETGGTDTQYF.

The gene calls are TRBV7-9 and TRBJ2-1, with 8 bases that match TRBD1. Germline CDR1 reads SEHNR; CDR2 reads FQNEAQ (reference sequence). Germline trimming cut 5 bases from V and 4 bases from J; bases unmatched to any gene: 4. The CDR3 length is 14 residues. In DNA, the CDR3 is TGTGCCAGCAGCAAAGGACAGGGATACAATGAGCAGTTCTTC. It is translated as CASSKGQGYNEQFF.

This chain links TRBV5-1 with TRBJ1-3; D unresolved. Trimming took 4 bases from V and 0 from J, leaving 11 bases between them. The CDR3 totals 15 residues. From germline, CDR1 is SGHRS and CDR2 YFSETQ. The CDR3 protein is CASSETMNSGNTIYF. The CDR3 nucleotides are TGCGCCAGCAGCGAAACTATGAACTCTGGAAACACCATATATTTT.

This clone was detected only a few times. The genes are TRBV7-2 and TRBJ2-1, with D unclear. V was trimmed by 1 base and J by 8 bases, leaving 12 bases between them. The CDR3 loop spans 14 amino acids. Germline CDR1 SGHTA, CDR2 FQGNSA. The CDR3, as DNA: TGTGCCAGCAGCTTAGGAATTTGGGTGGATGAGCAGTTCTTC. Residues: CASSLGIWVDEQFF.

The rearrangement joins TRBV7-6 to TRBJ2-2, with D unresolved. The germline CDR1 and CDR2 sequences are SGHVS and FNYEAQ. The CDR3 sequence is 11 residues long. V was pared by 6 bases and J by 5 bases, with 4 bases between. The CDR3 DNA sequence: TGTGCCAGCAGTGGTACCGGGGAGCTGTTTTTT. Translating gives CASSGTGELFF. Full variable domain (outside the CDR3, taken from reference TRBV7-6 and TRBJ2-2): GAGVSQSPRYKVTKRGQDVALRCDPISGHVSLYWYRQALGQGPEFLTYFNYEAQQDKSGLPNDRFSAERPEGSISTLTIQRTEQRDSAMYRCASSGTGELFFGEGSRLTVL.